A single T cell receptor beta chain is shown here with its context. Antigen unknown. Samples came from healthy bone marrow donors. Donors had nominal health at sampling but likely had unrecorded immune exposures. The data were taken from a study of cytomegalovirus exposure and HLA in healthy donors. Study outcomes and limitations: Sequencing likely generated an artifact that appeared as a cluster of highly shared sequence variants. Across donors, sequencing depth was assumed by presence/absence analyses to be roughly uniform.

The PCR contained 60 Vbeta and 13 Jbeta primers. The assay was immunoSEQ multiplex PCR, and TCRdb's table has in-frame clones only and misses some. This sample has 150,000 to 170,000 clones; roughly three quarters occur once, and the top ten carry less than 8.5%. This TCR derives from a man younger than 40 in good health and CMV-seropositive. What was sequenced was PBMCs.

CDR3 sequence: CASRAIGFDTDTQYF. The CDR3, as DNA: TGCGCCAGCAGGGCGATCGGGTTTGATACAGATACGCAGTATTTT. The chain uses TRBV5-1 and TRBJ2-3; D is undetermined. Looked up from germline, CDR1 is SGHRS and CDR2 is YFSETQ. The CDR3 runs 15 residues. Trimming shortened V by 5 bases and J by 3 bases, and 16 bases separated the two germline ends.